Here is one TCR beta chain with its context. Sequencing used immunoSEQ multiplex PCR; TCRdb keeps in-frame clones, though not all of them. Here the sample spans about 470,000 clones, roughly 77% being singletons. The data stem from a study of shared clonotypes between healthy human individuals. The CDR3 is made up of 14 amino acids. Germline V lookup: CDR1 LNHDA, CDR2 SQIVND (reference sequence). The germline V and J ends were trimmed by 3 bases and 2 bases, with 9 bases remaining between them. The sequenced sample was PBMCs. This chain uses TRBV19 with TRBJ2-3; D is uncertain. This receptor was obtained from a middle-aged woman in good health. Some clones in this sample may be carry-over from other donors' samples. CDR3 region: CASSMAFITDTQYF. The CDR3, as DNA: TGTGCCAGTAGTATGGCATTTATCACAGATACGCAGTATTTT. Full variable domain (missing parts from reference TRBV19 and TRBJ2-3): DGGITQSPKYLFRKEGQNVTLSCEQNLNHDAMYWYRQDPGQGLRLIYYSQIVNDFQKGDIAEGYSVSREKKESFPLTVTSAQKNPTAFYLCASSMAFITDTQYFGPGTRLTVL.